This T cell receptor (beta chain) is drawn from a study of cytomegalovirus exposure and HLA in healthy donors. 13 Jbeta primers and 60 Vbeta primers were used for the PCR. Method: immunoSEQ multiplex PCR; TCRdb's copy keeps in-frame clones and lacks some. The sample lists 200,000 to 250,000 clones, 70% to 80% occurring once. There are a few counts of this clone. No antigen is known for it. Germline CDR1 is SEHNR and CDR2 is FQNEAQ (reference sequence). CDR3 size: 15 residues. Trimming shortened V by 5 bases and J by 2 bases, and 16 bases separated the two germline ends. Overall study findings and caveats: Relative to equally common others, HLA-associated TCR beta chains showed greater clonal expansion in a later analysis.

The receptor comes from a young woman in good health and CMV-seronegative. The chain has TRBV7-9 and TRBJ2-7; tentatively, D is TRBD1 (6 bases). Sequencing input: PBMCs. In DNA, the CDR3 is TGTGCCAGCAGCCCGGCCGGGACACCCGCCTACGAGCAGTACTTC. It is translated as CASSPAGTPAYEQYF.